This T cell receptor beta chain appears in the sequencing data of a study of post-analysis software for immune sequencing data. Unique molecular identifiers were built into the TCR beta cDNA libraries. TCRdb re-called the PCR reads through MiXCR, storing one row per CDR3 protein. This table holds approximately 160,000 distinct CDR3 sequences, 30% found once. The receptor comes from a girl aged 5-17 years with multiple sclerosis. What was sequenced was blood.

The CDR3 DNA sequence: TGCGCCAGCAGCTGGGTAGGGTACGGGTCACCCCTCCACTTT. This encodes CASSWVGYGSPLHF. This chain uses TRBV5-1 with TRBJ1-6; D is undetermined. Germline V gene lookup returns CDR1 SGHRS and CDR2 YFSETQ. This CDR3 has 14 amino acids. V was clipped by 3 bases and J by 10 bases, with 14 bases between them.